Sequencing of this TCR beta chain was carried out in a study of vaccination and CD4 T cells after COVID-19. Overall study context: Post-vaccine sampling followed dose two by a median about 69 days (range 14 to 241).

This clonotype has a handful of counts. Its antigen remains unknown. Treatment meaning: approximately nine-day PBMC culture with coronavirus spike peptide pools or control peptides (ViraFEST assay). Culture conditions combined fewer than 2.5 million PBMCs per well with approximately 9.2 IU/ml IL-2 and roughly 10 ug/ml peptide pools. Each of days 3 and 7 saw half the medium replaced by fresh IL-2 medium. Once obtained from cultured CD4+ T cells, the DNA was sequenced using the Oncomine TCR Beta short-read assay. Genomic DNA was isolated from cultured CD4+ T cells. TCRdb redid the calling of the PCR reads with MiXCR, one entry per CDR3 protein. The table records roughly 12,000 distinct CDR3 sequences, about 41% of them present only once. The receptor was derived from a human donor with COVID-19. The sample here was cultured CD4+ T cells from blood, taken after SARS-CoV-2 vaccination.

The CDR3 sequence is CASSDGRSGGDGYTF. CDR3 sequence (DNA): TGTGCCAGCAGTGATGGACGGTCAGGGGGAGATGGCTACACCTTC. The chain carries TRBV6-1 and TRBJ1-2, with 7 bases identical to TRBD1. The CDR3 is 15 residues long. J gave up 6 bases and V 3 bases, and 10 bases lay outside the gene matches. The germline gives CDR1 MNHNS, CDR2 SASEGT.